A selection of T cell receptor beta chains follows, all from one sample in a study of CD4 and CD8 cells across lung adenocarcinoma regions. Each CDR3 protein is one row after TCRdb ran MiXCR on the PCR reads. The sample gives under 10,000 distinct CDR3 sequences, over 45% of which show up once; 18% is in the top ten. The sample comprised CD4+ T cells from the margin of a lung tumor. These receptors all come from a female donor with lung adenocarcinoma. The CD4 and CD8 labels of this study may be unreliable. The CDR3 runs from the conserved cysteine through the conserved F or W. The order of the fields is J gene, V gene, D gene, clone size, CDR3 DNA, CDR3 protein. A D gene is named only where the DNA matches it firmly. The size entry is marked missing in some rows and otherwise reads once, few, many or a size class.

j_call: TRBJ1-2
v_call: TRBV6-1
d_call: TRBD1
clone_size: medium-sized
cdr3_nt: TGTGCCAGCAGGGAACCCGGGACAGGGGAAGGCTACACCTTC
cdr3_aa: CASREPGTGEGYTF

j_call: TRBJ2-4
v_call: TRBV6-1
d_call: NA
clone_size: NA
cdr3_nt: TGTGCCCGCAGCCGCCCCTCGGGGCTGAGAGCCAAAAACCAACAGTACTTC
cdr3_aa: CARSRPSGLRAKNQQYF

j_call: TRBJ2-1
v_call: TRBV4-2
d_call: NA
clone_size: NA
cdr3_nt: TGTGCCAGCAGCCAAGATTGGACAAACTACAATGAGCAGTTCTTC
cdr3_aa: CASSQDWTNYNEQFF

j_call: TRBJ1-6
v_call: TRBV24-1
d_call: NA
clone_size: NA
cdr3_nt: TGTGCCACCAGTGATGGGGGCAGGGGTAATTCACCCCTCCACTTT
cdr3_aa: CATSDGGRGNSPLHF

j_call: TRBJ2-3
v_call: TRBV27
d_call: NA
clone_size: NA
cdr3_nt: TGTTCCAGCGGGCTCGTTAGCGGTGACCAAGATACCCAGTACTTT
cdr3_aa: CSSGLVSGDQDTQYF

j_call: TRBJ2-3
v_call: TRBV15
d_call: NA
clone_size: NA
cdr3_nt: TGTGCCACCAGCAGAGATTCTGGGCCAGATACGCAGTATTTC
cdr3_aa: CATSRDSGPDTQYF

j_call: TRBJ2-5
v_call: TRBV6-1
d_call: TRBD1
clone_size: NA
cdr3_nt: TGTGCCAGCAGTCTTCAGGGGGCGTACACTGAGACCCAGTACTTC
cdr3_aa: CASSLQGAYTETQYF

j_call: TRBJ1-3
v_call: TRBV6-1
d_call: NA
clone_size: many
cdr3_nt: TGTGCCAGCAGCCCCGAACCCTGGTTCTCTGGAAACACCATATATTTT
cdr3_aa: CASSPEPWFSGNTIYF

j_call: TRBJ2-7
v_call: TRBV27
d_call: NA
clone_size: few
cdr3_nt: TGTGCCAGCAAAGCGTGGGGAGACTACGAGCAGTACTTC
cdr3_aa: CASKAWGDYEQYF

j_call: TRBJ2-7
v_call: TRBV6-2/TRBV6-3
d_call: NA
clone_size: many
cdr3_nt: TGTGCCAGCAGTTACTCCCGACGGGTCTACGAGCAGTACTTC
cdr3_aa: CASSYSRRVYEQYF

j_call: TRBJ2-3
v_call: TRBV27
d_call: TRBD2
clone_size: NA
cdr3_nt: TGTGCCAGCAGTTCGACTAGCGGCGGTAATACGCAGTATTTT
cdr3_aa: CASSSTSGGNTQYF

j_call: TRBJ2-3
v_call: TRBV6-5
d_call: NA
clone_size: medium-sized
cdr3_nt: TGTGCCAGCAGTTACTTACCCCCGGATCACAAGTTTTTCACAGATACGCAGTATTTT
cdr3_aa: CASSYLPPDHKFFTDTQYF

j_call: TRBJ1-2
v_call: TRBV5-4
d_call: NA
clone_size: once
cdr3_nt: TGTGCCAGCAGCTTGGCCGGATGGGCCTATGGCTACACCTTC
cdr3_aa: CASSLAGWAYGYTF

j_call: TRBJ2-3
v_call: TRBV4-1
d_call: NA
clone_size: NA
cdr3_nt: TGCGCCAGCTGCCCGGGCCCGGGCCTGGGGCGGGGAGGCACAGATACTCAGTATTTT
cdr3_aa: CASCPGPGLGRGGTDTQYF

j_call: TRBJ1-1
v_call: TRBV6-2/TRBV6-3
d_call: NA
clone_size: few
cdr3_nt: TGTGCCAGCAGTCGAAACAGTGTGAACACTGAAGCTTTCTTT
cdr3_aa: CASSRNSVNTEAFF

j_call: TRBJ2-7
v_call: TRBV6-1
d_call: NA
clone_size: medium-sized
cdr3_nt: TGTGCCAGCATGTGGGAGCGTGGGGCCTACGAGCAGTACTTC
cdr3_aa: CASMWERGAYEQYF

j_call: TRBJ2-5
v_call: TRBV6-1
d_call: TRBD1
clone_size: NA
cdr3_nt: TGTGCCAGCAGGGGCATCGGGGGACAGGACCCAGAGACCCAGTACTTC
cdr3_aa: CASRGIGGQDPETQYF

j_call: TRBJ1-3
v_call: TRBV10-2
d_call: NA
clone_size: many
cdr3_nt: TGCGCCAGCAGCAAACCGGGACGGGGTTCTGGAAACACCATATATTTT
cdr3_aa: CASSKPGRGSGNTIYF